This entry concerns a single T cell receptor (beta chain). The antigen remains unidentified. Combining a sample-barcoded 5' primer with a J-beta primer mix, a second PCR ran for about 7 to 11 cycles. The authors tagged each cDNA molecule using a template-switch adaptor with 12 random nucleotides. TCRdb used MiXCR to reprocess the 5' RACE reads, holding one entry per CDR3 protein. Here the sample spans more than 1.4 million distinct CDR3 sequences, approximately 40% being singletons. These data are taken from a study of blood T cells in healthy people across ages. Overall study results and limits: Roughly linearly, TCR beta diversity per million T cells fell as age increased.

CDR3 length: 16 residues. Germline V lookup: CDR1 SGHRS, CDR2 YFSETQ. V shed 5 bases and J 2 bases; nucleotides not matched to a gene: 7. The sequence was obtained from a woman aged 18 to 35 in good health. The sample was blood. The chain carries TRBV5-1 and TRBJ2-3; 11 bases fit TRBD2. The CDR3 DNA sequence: TGCGCCAGCAGGGTCGGGACTAGCGGTTACACAGATACGCAGTATTTT. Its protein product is CASRVGTSGYTDTQYF.